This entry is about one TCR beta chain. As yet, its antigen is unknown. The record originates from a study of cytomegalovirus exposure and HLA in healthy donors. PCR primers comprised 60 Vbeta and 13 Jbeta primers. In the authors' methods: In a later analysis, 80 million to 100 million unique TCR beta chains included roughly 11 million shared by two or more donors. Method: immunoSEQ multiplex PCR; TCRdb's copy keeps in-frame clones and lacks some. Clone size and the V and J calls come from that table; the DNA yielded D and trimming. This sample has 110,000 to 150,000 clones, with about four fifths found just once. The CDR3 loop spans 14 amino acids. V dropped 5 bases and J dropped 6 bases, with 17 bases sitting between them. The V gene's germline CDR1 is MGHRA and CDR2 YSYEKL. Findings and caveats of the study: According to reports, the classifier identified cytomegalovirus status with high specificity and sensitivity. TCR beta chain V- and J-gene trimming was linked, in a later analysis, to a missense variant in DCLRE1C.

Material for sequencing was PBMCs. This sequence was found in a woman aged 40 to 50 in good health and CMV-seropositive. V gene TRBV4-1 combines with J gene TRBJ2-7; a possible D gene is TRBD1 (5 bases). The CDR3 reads CASSSQGRVGEQYF. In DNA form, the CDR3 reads TGCGCCAGCAGCTCTCAAGGCAGGGTTGGCGAGCAGTACTTC.